This T cell receptor beta chain was identified in a study of identical twins. Only a few counts were recorded for this clonotype. The antigen remains undetermined. Healthy Caucasians made up all donors. Study-wide results and caveats: Insertion counts were lower in abundant cord blood beta clonotypes, a trend that memory repertoires did not show. It was out-of-frame TCR alpha sharing in monozygotic twins that models underestimated.

Addition of a universal primer site occurred through template switching, and cDNA carried unique molecular identifiers. TCRdb recomputed calls from the 5' RACE reads with MiXCR, one row per CDR3 protein. The sample holds nearly 900,000 distinct CDR3 sequences, around 12% seen once. These data also featured in a second study, about yellow fever vaccine responses in identical twins.

The clonotype originates from a woman between 18 and 29 years old in good health. Sequencing was performed on PBMCs.

CDR3 amino acids: CASSSTVGQSLGNEQFF. As DNA, the CDR3 is TGTGCCAGCAGCTCAACCGTGGGACAGAGTTTGGGGAATGAGCAGTTCTTC. J is TRBJ2-1 and V is TRBV11-3; 7 positions match TRBD1. Losses at the gene ends were 4 bases for V and 7 bases for J; bases not matched to a gene: 16. Germline V lookup: CDR1 SGHNT, CDR2 YENEEA. This CDR3 is 17 amino acids long.